Below, 18 T cell receptor beta chains from the same sample are listed, as sequenced in a study of tumor and adjacent non-tumor tissue in lung cancer. No cell sorting was done before RNA was extracted from the tissue. A modified ARM-PCR protocol with three rounds of nested PCR amplified TCRbeta. TCRdb reanalysed the multiplex PCR reads using MiXCR and keeps one entry per CDR3 protein. The sample lists just over 200,000 distinct CDR3 sequences; 71% were seen once. The source material was lung tumor tissue. The receptors stem from a man aged 55-75 years with non-small cell lung cancer.

This clonotype was seen at least ten times. The chain is built from TRBV20-1 and TRBJ2-2, with D uncertain. CDR1 and CDR2 (germline): DFQATT, SNEGSKA (reference sequence). The CDR3 is made up of 16 amino acids. With 6 bases removed from V and 0 bases from J, the gap between germline ends came to 17 bases. For the CDR3, the DNA is TGCAGTGCCACCAGGATAGAGCTATCGAACACCGGGGAGCTGTTTTTT. This translates into CSATRIELSNTGELFF.

This chain connects TRBV11-3 to TRBJ1-3; D is unresolved. Germline V lookup: CDR1 SGHNT, CDR2 YENEEA. Trimming cost V 10 bases and J 1 base, with 8 bases left between them. The CDR3 covers 12 residues. CDR3 residues: CANEGSGNTIYF. CDR3 coding DNA: TGTGCCAACGAAGGGTCTGGAAACACCATATATTTT. The whole variable domain, filled in from reference TRBV11-3 and TRBJ1-3, reads EAGVVQSPRYKIIEKKQPVAFWCNPISGHNTLYWYLQNLGQGPELLIRYENEEAVDDSQLPKDRFSAERLKGVDSTLKIQPAELGDSAVYLCANEGSGNTIYFGEGSWLTVV.

The chain uses TRBV11-3 and TRBJ2-7; unclear D gene. The CDR3 length is 15 residues. Germline CDR1 and CDR2: SGHNT and YENEEA. CDR3 DNA sequence: TGTACCACCAGCTTAGGACGCACGGTGGTGGACGAGCAGTACTTC. Translation gives CTTSLGRTVVDEQYF.

About this clonotype itself: One junction end does not reproduce the germline sequence, and a read error may be involved. The J gene is TRBJ1-6, the V gene TRBV12-3 or TRBV12-4; D is uncertain. The CDR3 spans 14 residues. This CDR3 is CVSAPRAYNSPLHF. The CDR3 DNA reads as TGTGTCAGCGCTCCTCGGGCGTATAATTCGCCCCTCCACTTT.

With respect to this clonotype: Mismatch with germline at one junction end may stem from a read error. CDR3 in DNA: TGCATTGCTAGTGAGGGCTACGAGCAGTACTTC. It specifies CIASEGYEQYF. The chain recombines TRBV20-1 with TRBJ2-7; D might be TRBD2 (5 bases). The CDR3 contains 11 residues. Germline CDR1 and CDR2: DFQATT and SNEGSKA (reference sequence).

Details on this clonotype: A much larger clone is a single base away; this may be a read error. The chain joins TRBV6-2 or TRBV6-3 to TRBJ2-1; D is possibly TRBD2 (5 bases). The germline V gene encodes CDR1 MNHEY and CDR2 SVGEGT. Trimming removed 2 bases from V and 5 bases from J, with 16 bases in between. The CDR3 runs 16 residues. The CDR3 DNA reads as TGTGCCAGCAGTTACCTCTTCGAAGACTATGACAATGAGCAGTTCTTC. Its protein is CASSYLFEDYDNEQFF.

At least ten counts were recorded for this clonotype. The V call is TRBV20-1, the J call TRBJ2-2; 8 nucleotides match TRBD1. V gave up 4 bases and J gave up 4 bases; unmatched junction bases: 8. The CDR3 extends over 15 amino acids. Germline V CDR1 and CDR2: DFQATT, SNEGSKA (reference sequence). The CDR3 loop reads CSANPGGLRTGELFF. For the CDR3, the DNA is TGCAGTGCTAATCCAGGGGGCCTACGCACCGGGGAGCTGTTTTTT.

This chain uses TRBV19 with TRBJ2-4, with TRBD1 matching over 7 bases. CDR1 is LNHDA, CDR2 SQIVND, per germline (reference sequence). This CDR3 has 15 residues. The V gene end was trimmed by 8 bases and the J gene end by 9 bases; junction bases not matched to a gene: 16. The CDR3 region has the DNA TGTGCCAGTCACAAATCGGGACAGTCGAGGAGCATTCAGTACTTC. As protein: CASHKSGQSRSIQYF. Filled out from reference TRBV19 and TRBJ2-4, the complete variable domain reads DGGITQSPKYLFRKEGQNVTLSCEQNLNHDAMYWYRQDPGQGLRLIYYSQIVNDFQKGDIAEGYSVSREKKESFPLTVTSAQKNPTAFYLCASHKSGQSRSIQYFGAGTRLSVL.

For this clonotype: One junction end does not reproduce the germline sequence, and a read error may be involved. V is TRBV11-3 and J is TRBJ2-4, with D possibly called TRBD1 or TRBD2 (6 bases each). This CDR3 contains 13 residues. Germline CDR1 and CDR2: SGHNT and YENEEA. The DNA of the CDR3 is TGTGCCAACAGGGCCGCGGGGACAAACACTCAGTACTTC. It translates to CANRAAGTNTQYF. The full variable domain, completed using reference TRBV11-3 and TRBJ2-4, is EAGVVQSPRYKIIEKKQPVAFWCNPISGHNTLYWYLQNLGQGPELLIRYENEEAVDDSQLPKDRFSAERLKGVDSTLKIQPAELGDSAVYLCANRAAGTNTQYFGAGTRLSVL.

The chain combines TRBV20-1 with TRBJ2-4, with D tentatively TRBD1 or TRBD2 (5 bases each). Germline assignment: CDR1 DFQATT and CDR2 SNEGSKA (reference sequence). V was clipped by 6 bases and J by 15 bases, with 27 bases between them. The CDR3 has 14 amino acids. The CDR3 DNA follows: TGCAGTGCCGCGGTCTCTATGGGGGAAAACATTATGTACTTC. It encodes CSAAVSMGENIMYF.

To note about this clonotype: One end of the junction fails to match germline, which may point to a read error. The gene calls are TRBV20-1 and TRBJ2-1, with a weak D call TRBD2 (6 bases). This CDR3 has 13 amino acids. Germline V lookup: CDR1 DFQATT, CDR2 SNEGSKA (reference sequence). CDR3 DNA sequence: TGCAATGCTGGCGGAGGGGAGTGGAATGAGCAGTTCTTC. It encodes CNAGGGEWNEQFF.

This chain uses TRBV11-2 with TRBJ2-5, with D possibly TRBD2 on 6 matching bases. The CDR3 covers 15 residues. V gave up 6 bases and J gave up 5 bases, with 19 bases separating them. In germline, CDR1 is SGHAT, CDR2 FQNNGV. Here the CDR3 reads CASSPNQEGRETQYF. The CDR3 DNA is TGTGCCAGCAGTCCCAACCAGGAGGGGCGTGAGACCCAGTACTTC.

Note on this clonotype: A much larger clone is a single base away; this may be a read error. The chain carries TRBV29-1 and TRBJ1-4, with TRBD1 identical over 11 bases. The CDR3 sequence is 13 residues long. Germline CDR1 and CDR2: SQVTM and ANQGSEA. CDR3 DNA: TGCAGCCTCCGGACAGGGGGCGATGAAAAAGTGTTTTTT. This encodes CSLRTGGDEKVFF.

As regards this clonotype: Relative to the germline gene, one junction end is altered; a read error may explain this. Here the CDR3 reads CASTQGFGVLAGELFF. The CDR3 DNA is TGCGCCAGCACCCAAGGGTTCGGGGTATTGGCCGGGGAGCTGTTTTTT. The V gene is TRBV4-3, the J gene TRBJ2-2; a possible D gene is TRBD2 (5 bases). This CDR3 has 16 residues. Germline V gene sequence: CDR1 LGHNA, CDR2 YSLEER.

Comments on this clonotype: A much larger clone lies one base from this, so it may be a read error. The chain employs TRBV6-6 and TRBJ2-3, with 7 bases fitting TRBD2. Germline V gene sequence: CDR1 MNHNY, CDR2 SVGAGI (reference sequence). V gave up 7 bases and J gave up 2 bases; unmatched junction bases: 9. The CDR3 is 15 amino acids. CDR3 protein: CASISRGSLTDTQYF. The CDR3 nucleotides read TGTGCCAGCATTTCGCGCGGGAGCCTCACAGATACGCAGTATTTT.

In the case of this clonotype: A junction boundary mismatches the germline segment, possibly from a read error. J is TRBJ2-3 and V is TRBV4-3; possibly TRBD2 for D (5 bases). CDR3 size: 16 residues. Germline V CDR1 and CDR2: LGHNA, YSLEER. The CDR3 is CASSQAAASGTYTPYF. DNA for the CDR3: TGCGCCAGCAGCCAAGCAGCGGCCTCCGGCACATATACGCCGTATTTT.

V is TRBV5-1 and J is TRBJ1-4; D gene ambiguous. The CDR3 is 16 residues long. Trimming cost V 5 bases and J 0 bases, with 14 bases left between them. Germline V CDR1 and CDR2: SGHRS, YFSETQ. CDR3 amino acids: CASRFGRMATNEKLFF. The CDR3 DNA follows: TGCGCCAGCAGATTTGGCAGGATGGCAACTAATGAAAAACTGTTTTTT.

This chain uses TRBV5-4 with TRBJ1-4, with D unclear. The CDR3 covers 13 residues. Germline V gene sequence: CDR1 SGHNT, CDR2 YYREEE (reference sequence). The CDR3 protein is CTSSFQQNEKLFF. The CDR3, as DNA: TGTACTAGCAGCTTTCAGCAGAATGAAAAACTGTTTTTT. The whole variable domain, filled in from reference TRBV5-4 and TRBJ1-4, reads ETGVTQSPTHLIKTRGQQVTLRCSSQSGHNTVSWYQQALGQGPQFIFQYYREEENGRGNFPPRFSGLQFPNYSSELNVNALELDDSALYLCTSSFQQNEKLFFGSGTQLSVL.